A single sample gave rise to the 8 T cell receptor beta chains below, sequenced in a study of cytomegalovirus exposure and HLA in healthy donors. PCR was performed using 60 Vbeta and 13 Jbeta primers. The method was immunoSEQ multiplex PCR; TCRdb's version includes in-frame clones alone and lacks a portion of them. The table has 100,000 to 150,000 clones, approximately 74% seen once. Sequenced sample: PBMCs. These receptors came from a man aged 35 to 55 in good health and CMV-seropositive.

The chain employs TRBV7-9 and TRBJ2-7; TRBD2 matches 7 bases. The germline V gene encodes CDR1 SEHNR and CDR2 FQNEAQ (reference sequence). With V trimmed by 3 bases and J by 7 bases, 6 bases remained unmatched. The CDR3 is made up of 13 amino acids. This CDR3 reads CASSFTSAGEQYF. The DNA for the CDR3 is TGTGCCAGCAGCTTTACTAGCGCTGGAGAGCAGTACTTC.

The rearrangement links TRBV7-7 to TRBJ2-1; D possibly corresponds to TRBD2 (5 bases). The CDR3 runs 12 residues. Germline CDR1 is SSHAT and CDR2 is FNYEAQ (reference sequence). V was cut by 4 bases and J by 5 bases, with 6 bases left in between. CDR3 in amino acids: CASSSGNNEQFF. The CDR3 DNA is TGTGCCAGCAGCTCGGGGAACAATGAGCAGTTCTTC.

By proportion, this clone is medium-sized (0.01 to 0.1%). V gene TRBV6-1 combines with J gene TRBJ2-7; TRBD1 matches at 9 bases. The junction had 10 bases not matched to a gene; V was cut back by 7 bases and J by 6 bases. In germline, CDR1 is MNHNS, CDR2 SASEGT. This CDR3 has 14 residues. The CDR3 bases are TGTGCCAGCAATCCGGGACAGGGATGGGGCGAGCAGTACTTC. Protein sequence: CASNPGQGWGEQYF.

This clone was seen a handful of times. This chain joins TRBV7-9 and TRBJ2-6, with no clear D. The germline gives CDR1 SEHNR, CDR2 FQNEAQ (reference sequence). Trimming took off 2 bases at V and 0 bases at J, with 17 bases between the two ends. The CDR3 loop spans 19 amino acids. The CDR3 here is CASSLSARQRSSGANVLTF. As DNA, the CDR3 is TGTGCCAGCAGCTTAAGTGCCCGGCAGAGGAGCTCTGGGGCCAACGTCCTGACTTTC.

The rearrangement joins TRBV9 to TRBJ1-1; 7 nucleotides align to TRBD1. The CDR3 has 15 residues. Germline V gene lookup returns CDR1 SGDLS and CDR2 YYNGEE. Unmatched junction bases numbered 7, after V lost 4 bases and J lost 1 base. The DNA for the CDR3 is TGTGCCAGCAGCTCTTTACAGGGGTCGAACACTGAAGCTTTCTTT. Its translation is CASSSLQGSNTEAFF.

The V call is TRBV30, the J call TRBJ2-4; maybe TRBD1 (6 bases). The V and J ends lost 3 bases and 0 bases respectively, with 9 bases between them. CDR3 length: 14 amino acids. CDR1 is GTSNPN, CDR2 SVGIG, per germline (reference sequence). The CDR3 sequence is CAWRGQLAKNIQYF. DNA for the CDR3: TGTGCCTGGAGAGGACAGTTAGCCAAAAACATTCAGTACTTC.

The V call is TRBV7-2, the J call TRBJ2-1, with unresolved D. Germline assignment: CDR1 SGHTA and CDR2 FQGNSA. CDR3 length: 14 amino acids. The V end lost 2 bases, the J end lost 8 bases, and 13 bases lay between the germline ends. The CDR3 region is CASSLSGSPDEQFF. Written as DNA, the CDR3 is TGTGCCAGCAGCTTATCTGGTAGCCCCGATGAGCAGTTCTTC. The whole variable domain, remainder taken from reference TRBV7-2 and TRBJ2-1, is GAGVSQSPSNKVTEKGKDVELRCDPISGHTALYWYRQSLGQGLEFLIYFQGNSAPDKSGLPSDRFSAERTGGSVSTLTIQRTQQEDSAVYLCASSLSGSPDEQFFGPGTRLTVL.

The CDR3 nucleotides are TGCGCCAGCAGCCAAGAACTAGCGGGAGTGGAGTTCTTC. It encodes CASSQELAGVEFF. J is TRBJ2-1 and V is TRBV4-3; TRBD2 matches 11 bases. The germline gives CDR1 LGHNA, CDR2 YSLEER. The CDR3 has 13 amino acids. V lost 0 bases and J lost 14; bases outside the gene matches: 3.